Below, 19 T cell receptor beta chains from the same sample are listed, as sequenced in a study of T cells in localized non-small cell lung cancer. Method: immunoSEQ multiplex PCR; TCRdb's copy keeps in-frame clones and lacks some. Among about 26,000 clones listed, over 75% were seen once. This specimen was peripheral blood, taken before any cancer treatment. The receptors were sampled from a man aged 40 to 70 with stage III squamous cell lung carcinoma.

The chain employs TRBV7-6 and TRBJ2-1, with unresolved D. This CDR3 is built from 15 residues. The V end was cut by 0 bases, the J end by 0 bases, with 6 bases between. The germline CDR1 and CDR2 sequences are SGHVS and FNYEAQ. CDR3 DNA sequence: TGTGCCAGCAGCTTAGCAGCGCCCTCCTACAATGAGCAGTTCTTC. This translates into CASSLAAPSYNEQFF.

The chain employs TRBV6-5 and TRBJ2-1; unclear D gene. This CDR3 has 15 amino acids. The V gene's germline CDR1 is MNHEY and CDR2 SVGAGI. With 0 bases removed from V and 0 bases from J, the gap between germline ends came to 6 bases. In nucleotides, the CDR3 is TGTGCCAGCAGTTACTCGGCGAACTCCTACAATGAGCAGTTCTTC. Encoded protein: CASSYSANSYNEQFF.

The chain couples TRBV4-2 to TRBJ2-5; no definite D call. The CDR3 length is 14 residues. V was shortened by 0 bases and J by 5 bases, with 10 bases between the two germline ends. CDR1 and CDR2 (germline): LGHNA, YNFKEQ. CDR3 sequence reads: CASSQESSRETQYF. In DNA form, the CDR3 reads TGTGCCAGCAGCCAAGAATCCAGTAGGGAGACCCAGTACTTC.

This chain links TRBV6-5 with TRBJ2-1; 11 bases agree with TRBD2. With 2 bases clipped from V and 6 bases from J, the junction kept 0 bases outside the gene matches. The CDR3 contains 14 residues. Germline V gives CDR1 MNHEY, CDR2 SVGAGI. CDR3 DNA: TGTGCCAGCAGTTACGGGACTAGCGGCAATGAGCAGTTCTTC. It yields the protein CASSYGTSGNEQFF.

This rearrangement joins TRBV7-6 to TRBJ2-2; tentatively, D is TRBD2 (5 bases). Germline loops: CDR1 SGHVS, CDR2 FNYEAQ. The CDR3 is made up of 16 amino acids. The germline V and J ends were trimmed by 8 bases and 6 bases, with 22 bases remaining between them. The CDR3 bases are TGTGCCAGCGGCAAGCTTTCACGGGGTGGAGCCGGGGAGCTGTTTTTT. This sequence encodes CASGKLSRGGAGELFF.

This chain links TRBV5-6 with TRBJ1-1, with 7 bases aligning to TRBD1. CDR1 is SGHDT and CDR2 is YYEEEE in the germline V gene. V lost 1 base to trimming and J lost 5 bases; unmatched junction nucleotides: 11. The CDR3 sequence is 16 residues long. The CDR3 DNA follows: TGTGCCAGCAGCTTGCTCATAACAGGGGTTCGGACTGAAGCTTTCTTT. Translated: CASSLLITGVRTEAFF.

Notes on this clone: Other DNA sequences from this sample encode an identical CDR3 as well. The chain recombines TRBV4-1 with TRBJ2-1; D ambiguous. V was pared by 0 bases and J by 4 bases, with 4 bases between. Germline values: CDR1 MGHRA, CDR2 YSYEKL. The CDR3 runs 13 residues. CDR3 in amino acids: CASSQEEYNEQFF. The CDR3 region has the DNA TGCGCCAGCAGCCAAGAGGAGTACAATGAGCAGTTCTTC.

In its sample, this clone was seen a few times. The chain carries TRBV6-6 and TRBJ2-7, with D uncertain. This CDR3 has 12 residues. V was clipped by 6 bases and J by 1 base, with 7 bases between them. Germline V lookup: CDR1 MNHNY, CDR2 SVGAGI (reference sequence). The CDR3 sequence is CASRRESYEQYV. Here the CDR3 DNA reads TGTGCCAGCAGGCGCGAGTCCTACGAGCAGTACGTC.

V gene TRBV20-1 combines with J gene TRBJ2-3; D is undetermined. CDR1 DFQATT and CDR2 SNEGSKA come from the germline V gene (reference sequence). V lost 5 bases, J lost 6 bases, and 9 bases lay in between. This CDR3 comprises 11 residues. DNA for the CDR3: TGCAGTGCTCGGCAGGCCGATACGCAGTATTTT. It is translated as CSARQADTQYF.

This CDR3 reads CAISESSGLAYNEQFF. CDR3 nucleotides: TGTGCCATCAGTGAGTCTAGCGGGTTAGCCTACAATGAGCAGTTCTTC. The chain combines TRBV10-3 with TRBJ2-1; 7 bases fit TRBD2. The CDR3 has 16 residues. Germline V gene lookup returns CDR1 ENHRY and CDR2 SYGVKD. V dropped 0 bases and J dropped 2; count of bases not matched to a gene: 4.

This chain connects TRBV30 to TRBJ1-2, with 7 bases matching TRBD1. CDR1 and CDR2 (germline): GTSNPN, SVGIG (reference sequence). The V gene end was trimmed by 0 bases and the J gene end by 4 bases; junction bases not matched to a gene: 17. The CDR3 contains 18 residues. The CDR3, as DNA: TGTGCCTGGAGTGTTAAGGGGAGCGGGACAGCCACTCTCTATGGCTACACCTTC. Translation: CAWSVKGSGTATLYGYTF.

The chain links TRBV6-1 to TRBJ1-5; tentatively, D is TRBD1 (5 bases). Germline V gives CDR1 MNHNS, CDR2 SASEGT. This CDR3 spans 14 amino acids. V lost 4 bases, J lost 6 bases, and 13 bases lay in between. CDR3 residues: CASSGSEGRQPQHF. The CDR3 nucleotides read TGTGCCAGCAGTGGGAGTGAGGGGCGTCAGCCCCAGCATTTT.

The DNA of the CDR3 is TGTGCCAGTAGTATAGATCACGGGACAGCCAGTCAACAGCCCCAGCATTTT. It translates to CASSIDHGTASQQPQHF. The chain carries TRBV19 and TRBJ1-5; 7 bases line up with TRBD1. J gave up 7 bases and V 0 bases, and 12 bases lay outside the gene matches. The CDR3 has 17 amino acids. CDR1 is LNHDA, CDR2 SQIVND, per germline (reference sequence).

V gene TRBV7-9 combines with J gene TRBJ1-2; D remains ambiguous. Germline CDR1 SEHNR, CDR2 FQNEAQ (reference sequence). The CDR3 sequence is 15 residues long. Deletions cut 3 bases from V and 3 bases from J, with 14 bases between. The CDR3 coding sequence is TGTGCCAGCAGCTTTAATGGGGAATGGGACTATGGCTACACCTTC. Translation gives CASSFNGEWDYGYTF.

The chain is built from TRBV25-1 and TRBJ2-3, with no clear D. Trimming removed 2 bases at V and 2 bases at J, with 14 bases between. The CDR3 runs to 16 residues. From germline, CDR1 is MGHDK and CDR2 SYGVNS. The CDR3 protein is CASSENPIRSTDTQYF. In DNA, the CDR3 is TGTGCCAGCAGTGAAAACCCTATCAGGTCCACAGATACGCAGTATTTT. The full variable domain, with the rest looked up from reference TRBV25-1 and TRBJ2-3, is EADIYQTPRYLVIGTGKKITLECSQTMGHDKMYWYQQDPGMELHLIHYSYGVNSTEKGDLSSESTVSRIRTEHFPLTLESARPSHTSQYLCASSENPIRSTDTQYFGPGTRLTVL.

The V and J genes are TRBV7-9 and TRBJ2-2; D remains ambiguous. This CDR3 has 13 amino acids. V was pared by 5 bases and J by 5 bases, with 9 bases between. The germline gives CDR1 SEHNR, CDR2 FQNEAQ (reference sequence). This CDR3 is CASSPTGTGELFF. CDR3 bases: TGTGCCAGCAGCCCCACCGGGACCGGGGAGCTGTTTTTT.

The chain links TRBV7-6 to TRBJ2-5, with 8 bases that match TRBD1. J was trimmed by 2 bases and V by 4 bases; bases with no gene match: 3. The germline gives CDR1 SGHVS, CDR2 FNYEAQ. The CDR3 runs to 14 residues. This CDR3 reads CASSYTGGQETQYF. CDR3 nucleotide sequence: TGTGCCAGCAGCTACACAGGGGGTCAAGAGACCCAGTACTTC.

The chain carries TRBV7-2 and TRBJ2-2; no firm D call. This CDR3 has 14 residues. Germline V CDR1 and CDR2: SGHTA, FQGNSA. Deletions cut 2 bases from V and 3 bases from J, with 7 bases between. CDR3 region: CASSLSTHTGELFF. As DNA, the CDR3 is TGTGCCAGCAGCTTATCGACTCACACCGGGGAGCTGTTTTTT.

CDR3 loop: CASSLTRTSSRTDTQYF. CDR3 in DNA: TGTGCCAGCAGCTTGACGAGGACTAGTTCCCGCACAGATACGCAGTATTTT. This sequence joins TRBV5-8 and TRBJ2-3, with 7 positions matching TRBD2. Germline assignment: CDR1 SGHTS and CDR2 YDEGEE. This CDR3 spans 17 amino acids. J lost 1 base, V lost 1 base, and 9 bases had no gene match.